This T cell receptor beta chain is from a study of shared clonotypes between healthy human individuals. Germline values: CDR1 MDHEN, CDR2 SYDVKM. Trimming stripped 5 bases from V and 2 bases from J, with 10 bases between. The CDR3 is made up of 13 amino acids. The method was immunoSEQ multiplex PCR; TCRdb's version includes in-frame clones alone and lacks a portion of them. The sample shows about 1.5 million clones, 95% to 99% of them seen only once. Material for sequencing was naive CD4+ T cells sorted from blood. Subset described: CD45RA+ positively selected. The clonotype was recovered from a man aged 25-45 years in good health. V usage is TRBV28 and J usage is TRBJ2-7; D is ambiguous. CDR3 sequence reads: CASSPHTTYEQYF. Written as DNA, the CDR3 is TGTGCCAGCAGTCCCCACACAACCTACGAGCAGTACTTC.